This T cell receptor beta chain emerged from a study of CXCR3-negative and CXCR3-positive naive CD8 T cells. Study-wide background: TRB reads totalled about 140 million, about 1.5 +/- 0.3 million per library.

Researchers prepared the TRB cDNA libraries using 5' RACE with UMI labels. From the 5' RACE reads, TCRdb lists one entry per CDR3 protein and no DNA. The specimen's table records some 5,700 distinct CDR3 sequences. Study-wide findings and caveats: TRB CDR3s of CXCR3-positive naive cells were more hydrophobic than those of CXCR3-negative naive cells.

Comment on this clonotype: Antigen unknown.

This receptor was identified in a human donor in good health. Some clones in this sample may be carry-over from other donors' samples. The sequencing sample was made of naive CXCR3+ CD8+ T cells from blood. This sample's subset: CD45RO-CCR7+CD27+CD95- naive CD8+ T cells expressing CXCR3 (TNR3+).

The CDR3 loop reads CASSLGQSNSPLHF. V gene TRBV28 combines with J gene TRBJ1-6. Germline CDR1 is MDHEN and CDR2 is SYDVKM. The length of the CDR3 is 14 residues.